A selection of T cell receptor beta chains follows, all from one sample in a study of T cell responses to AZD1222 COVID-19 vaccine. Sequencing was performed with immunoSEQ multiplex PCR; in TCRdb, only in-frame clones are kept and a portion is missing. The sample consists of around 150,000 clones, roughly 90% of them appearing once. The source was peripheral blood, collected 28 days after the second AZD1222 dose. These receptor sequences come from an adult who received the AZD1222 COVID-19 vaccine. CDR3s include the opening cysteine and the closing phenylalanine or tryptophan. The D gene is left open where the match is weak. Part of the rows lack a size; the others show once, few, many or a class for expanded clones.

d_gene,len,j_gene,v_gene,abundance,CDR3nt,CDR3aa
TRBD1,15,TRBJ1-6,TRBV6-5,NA,TGTGCCAGCAGTTACACCGGGACAGGGTATTCACCCCTCCACTTT,CASSYTGTGYSPLHF
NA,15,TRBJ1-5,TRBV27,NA,TGTGCCAGCAGTTTAAAAGGGGTTGGCAATCAGCCCCAGCATTTT,CASSLKGVGNQPQHF
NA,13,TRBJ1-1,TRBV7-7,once,TGTGCTAGCGCACGGGACAAGAACACTGAAGCTTTCTTT,CASARDKNTEAFF
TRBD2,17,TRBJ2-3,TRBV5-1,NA,TGCGCCAGCCGATTGGGGGGCGGGAGGGCCCTCACAGATACGCAGTATTTT,CASRLGGGRALTDTQYF
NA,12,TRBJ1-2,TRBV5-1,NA,TGCGCCAGCAGCTCGGGGAGGGGAGGCTACACCTTC,CASSSGRGGYTF
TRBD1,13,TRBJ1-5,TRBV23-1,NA,TGCTCACTTCCGGGGACAGGGTTTTTGCCCCAGCATTTT,CSLPGTGFLPQHF
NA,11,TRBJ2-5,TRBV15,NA,TGTGCCACCTCGACACAAGAGACCCAGTACTTC,CATSTQETQYF
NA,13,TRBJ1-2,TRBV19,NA,TGTGCCAGTACCTCTGACAGGAACTATGGCTACACCTTC,CASTSDRNYGYTF
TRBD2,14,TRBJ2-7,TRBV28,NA,TGTGCCAGCAGTTTCGCGGGAGGGACCTACGAGCAGTACTTC,CASSFAGGTYEQYF
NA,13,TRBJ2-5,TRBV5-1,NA,TGCGCCAGCAAAGGGGTAGCTCAAGAGACCCAGTACTTC,CASKGVAQETQYF
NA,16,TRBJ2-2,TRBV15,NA,TGTGCCACCAGCAGAGATTGGCCTGGGCGAACCGGGGAGCTGTTTTTT,CATSRDWPGRTGELFF
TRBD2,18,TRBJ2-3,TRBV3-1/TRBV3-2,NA,TGTGCCAGCAGCCAAGATTGGGGTGCGGGAGGGCTCACAGATACGCAGTATTTT,CASSQDWGAGGLTDTQYF
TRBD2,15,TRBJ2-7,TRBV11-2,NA,TGTGCCAGCAGCCCGAGCGGGAGGAATTTCTACGAGCAGTACTTC,CASSPSGRNFYEQYF
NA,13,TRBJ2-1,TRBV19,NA,TGTGCCACTCTGGGACTCCTCACCCATGAGCAGTTCTTC,CATLGLLTHEQFF
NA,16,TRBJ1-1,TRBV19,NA,TGTGCCAGTACCCCCCTGGGAACGACCATGAACACTGAAGCTTTCTTT,CASTPLGTTMNTEAFF
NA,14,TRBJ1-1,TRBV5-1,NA,TGCGCCAGCAGCAAGGACAGACAGAACACTGAAGCTTTCTTT,CASSKDRQNTEAFF
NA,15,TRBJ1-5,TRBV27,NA,TGTGCCAGTGGGTCTGCGTTCCAGGACGGGCAGCCCCAGCATTTT,CASGSAFQDGQPQHF
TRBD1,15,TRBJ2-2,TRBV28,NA,TGTGCCAGCAGTACCGGGACAGGGGCCACCGGGGAGCTGTTTTTT,CASSTGTGATGELFF
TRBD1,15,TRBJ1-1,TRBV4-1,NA,TGCGCCAGCAGCCAATGGACAGGGGGGGTTGCTGAAGCTTTCTTT,CASSQWTGGVAEAFF
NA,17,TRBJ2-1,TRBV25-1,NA,TGTGCCAGCAGTCCGTCCCCCTCGCGGGGGCCCTACAATGAGCAGTTCTTC,CASSPSPSRGPYNEQFF
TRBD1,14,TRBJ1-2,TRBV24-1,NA,TGTGCCACCAGTGACCCGGACAGGGAGGAAGGCTACACCTTC,CATSDPDREEGYTF
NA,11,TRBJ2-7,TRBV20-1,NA,TGCAGTATGGAAGGGGACTACGAGCAGTACTTC,CSMEGDYEQYF
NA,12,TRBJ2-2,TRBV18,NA,TGTGCCAGCTCTCACTACACCGGGGAGCTGTTTTTT,CASSHYTGELFF
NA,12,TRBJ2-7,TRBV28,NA,TGTGCCAGCAGTTCTAACGATTTGAAGCAGTACTTC,CASSSNDLKQYF
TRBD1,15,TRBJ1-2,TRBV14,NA,TGTGCCAGCAGCCAAGTCGGTCAGGGGGCAGTGGGCTACACCTTC,CASSQVGQGAVGYTF
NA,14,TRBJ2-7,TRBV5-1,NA,TGCGCCAGCAGCTTTGGCACACTGGGAGGCGAGCAGTACTTC,CASSFGTLGGEQYF
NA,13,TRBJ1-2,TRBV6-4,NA,TGTGCCAGCAGTGACCGTTCGGGGGTCGGCTACACCTTC,CASSDRSGVGYTF
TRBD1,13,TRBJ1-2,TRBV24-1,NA,TGTGCCACCAGTGATCACAGGGGGCACGGCTACACCTTC,CATSDHRGHGYTF
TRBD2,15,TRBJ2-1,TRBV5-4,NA,TGTGCCAGCAGGACCGGGACTAGCGGGAGCAATGAGCAGTTCTTC,CASRTGTSGSNEQFF
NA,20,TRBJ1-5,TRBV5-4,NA,TGTGCCAGCAGATTGAGTGGAGTTAGTCTAGAAGGAAATAGCAATCAGCCCCAGCATTTT,CASRLSGVSLEGNSNQPQHF
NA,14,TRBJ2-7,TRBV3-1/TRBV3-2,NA,TGTGCCAGCAGCCACCCGGGACAAAACTACGAGCAGTACTTC,CASSHPGQNYEQYF
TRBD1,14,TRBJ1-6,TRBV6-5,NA,TGTGCCAGCAGTAGACAGGGGGCCAATTCACCCCTCCACTTT,CASSRQGANSPLHF
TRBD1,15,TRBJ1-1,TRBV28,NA,TGTGCCAGCAGTTTTGGGGACAGGGGGATCACTGAAGCTTTCTTT,CASSFGDRGITEAFF
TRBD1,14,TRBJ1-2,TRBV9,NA,TGTGCCAGCAGCGCAGGGGGCTCGGGCTATGGCTACACCTTC,CASSAGGSGYGYTF
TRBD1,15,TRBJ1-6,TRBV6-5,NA,TGTGCCAGCAGTCGGGACAGGGGGTCCAATTCACCCCTCCACTTT,CASSRDRGSNSPLHF
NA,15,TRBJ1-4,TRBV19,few,TGTGCCAGTAGAAACCAACCAACCGGGACTACAAAACTGTTTTTT,CASRNQPTGTTKLFF
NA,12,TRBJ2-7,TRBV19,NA,TGTGCCAGTAGTTTCCGGGAGTACGAGCAGTACTTC,CASSFREYEQYF
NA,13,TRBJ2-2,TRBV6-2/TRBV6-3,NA,TGTGCCAGCAGTTACTCGGGTCGCGGGGAGCTGTTTTTT,CASSYSGRGELFF
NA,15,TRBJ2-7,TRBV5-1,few,TGCGCCAGCAGCTTTTTAGGGGCAGGGGAGACCGAGCAGTACTTC,CASSFLGAGETEQYF
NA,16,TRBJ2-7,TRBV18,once,TGTGCCAGCTCACCACGTTCTCCTCCGGTCAACGAGGAGCAGTACTTC,CASSPRSPPVNEEQYF
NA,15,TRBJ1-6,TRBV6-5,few,TGTGCCAGCAGTTACTCTTCGGGGAGAAATTCACCCCTCCACTTT,CASSYSSGRNSPLHF
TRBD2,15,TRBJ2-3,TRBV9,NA,TGTGCCAGCAGCGTAGTCGGGCGGGGGACAGATACGCAGTATTTT,CASSVVGRGTDTQYF
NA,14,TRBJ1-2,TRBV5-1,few,TGCGCCAGCAGCTTGGCCACCGAGACCTATGGCTACACCTTC,CASSLATETYGYTF
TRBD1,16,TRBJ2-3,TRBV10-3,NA,TGTGCCATCAGTGAGCGGGTCAGGGGGACCACAGATACGCAGTATTTT,CAISERVRGTTDTQYF
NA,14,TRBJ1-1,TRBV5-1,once,TGCGCCAGCAGCTTGGAATTGGTGAACACTGAAGCTTTCTTT,CASSLELVNTEAFF
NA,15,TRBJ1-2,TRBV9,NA,TGTGCCAGCAGCGTGGAAGGGATAACTAACTATGGCTACACCTTC,CASSVEGITNYGYTF
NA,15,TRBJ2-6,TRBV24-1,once,TGTGCCACCAGTGCATCGGTGGCTGGGGCCAACGTCCTGACTTTC,CATSASVAGANVLTF
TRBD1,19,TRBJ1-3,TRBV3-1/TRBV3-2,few,TGTGCCAGCAGCCAATTTGGAGATCCGGGACAGCCACTCCTAAACACCATATATTTT,CASSQFGDPGQPLLNTIYF
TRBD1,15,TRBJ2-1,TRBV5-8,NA,TGTGCCAGCAGCTTTACAGGGGGAGGCTACAATGAGCAGTTCTTC,CASSFTGGGYNEQFF
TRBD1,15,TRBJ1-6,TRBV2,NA,TGTGCCAGCAGAGGGGGGACAGGCTATAATTCACCCCTCCACTTT,CASRGGTGYNSPLHF
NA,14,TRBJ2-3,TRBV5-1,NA,TGCGCCAGCAGCTTGGACTCCAGCACGGATACGCAGTATTTT,CASSLDSSTDTQYF
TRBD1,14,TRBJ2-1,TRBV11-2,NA,TGTGCCAGCACCCCGGGACAGGGGATGAATGAGCAGTTCTTC,CASTPGQGMNEQFF
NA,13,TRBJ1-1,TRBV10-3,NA,TGTGCCATCAGTGCCGGGTCGAACACTGAAGCTTTCTTT,CAISAGSNTEAFF
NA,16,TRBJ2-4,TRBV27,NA,TGTGCCAGCAGTTTATTGCCCCCACGCTTGGGGGGCATTCAGTACTTC,CASSLLPPRLGGIQYF
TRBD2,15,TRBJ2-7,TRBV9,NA,TGTGCCAGCAGCGGCCACCGGGACCCGGGAGGCGAGCAGTACTTC,CASSGHRDPGGEQYF